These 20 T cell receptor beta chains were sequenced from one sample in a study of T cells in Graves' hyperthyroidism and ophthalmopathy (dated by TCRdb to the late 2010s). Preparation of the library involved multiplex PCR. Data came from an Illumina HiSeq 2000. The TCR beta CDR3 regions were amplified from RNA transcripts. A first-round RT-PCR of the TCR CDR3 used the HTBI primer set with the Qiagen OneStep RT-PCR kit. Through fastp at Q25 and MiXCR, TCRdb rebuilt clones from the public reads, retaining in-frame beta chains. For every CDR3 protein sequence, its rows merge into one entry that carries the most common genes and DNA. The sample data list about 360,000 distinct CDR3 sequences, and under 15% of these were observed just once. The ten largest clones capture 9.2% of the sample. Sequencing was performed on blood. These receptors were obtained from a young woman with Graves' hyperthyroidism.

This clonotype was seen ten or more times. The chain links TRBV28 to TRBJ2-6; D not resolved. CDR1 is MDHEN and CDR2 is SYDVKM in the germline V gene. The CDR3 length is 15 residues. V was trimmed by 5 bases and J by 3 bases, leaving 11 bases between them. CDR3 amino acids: CASSTGARGANVLTF. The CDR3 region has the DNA TGTGCCAGCAGTACCGGCGCTCGTGGGGCCAACGTCCTGACTTTC.

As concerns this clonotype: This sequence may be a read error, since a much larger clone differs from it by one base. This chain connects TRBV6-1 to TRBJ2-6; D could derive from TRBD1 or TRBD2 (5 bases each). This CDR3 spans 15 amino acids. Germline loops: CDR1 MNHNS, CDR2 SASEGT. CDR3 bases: TGTGCCAGCACTACGGAGAGGGCTGGGGCCAACGCCCTGACTTTC. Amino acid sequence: CASTTERAGANALTF.

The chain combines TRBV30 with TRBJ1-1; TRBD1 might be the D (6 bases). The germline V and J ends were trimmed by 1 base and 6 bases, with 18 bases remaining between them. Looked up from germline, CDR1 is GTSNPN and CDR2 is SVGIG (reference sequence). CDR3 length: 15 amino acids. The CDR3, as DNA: TGTGCCTGGAGTGCCCGGGACACCGTATGGTCTGAAGCTTTCTTT. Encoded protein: CAWSARDTVWSEAFF.

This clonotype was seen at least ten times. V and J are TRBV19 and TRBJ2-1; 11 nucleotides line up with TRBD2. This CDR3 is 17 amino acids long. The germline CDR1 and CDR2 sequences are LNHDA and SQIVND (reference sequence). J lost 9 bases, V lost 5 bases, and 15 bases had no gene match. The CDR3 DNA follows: TGTGCCAGTAGTGGTAGCGGGGGGGCTGTAGCGAGCAGTGAGCAGTTCTTC. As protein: CASSGSGGAVASSEQFF. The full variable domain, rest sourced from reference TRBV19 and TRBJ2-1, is DGGITQSPKYLFRKEGQNVTLSCEQNLNHDAMYWYRQDPGQGLRLIYYSQIVNDFQKGDIAEGYSVSREKKESFPLTVTSAQKNPTAFYLCASSGSGGAVASSEQFFGPGTRLTVL.

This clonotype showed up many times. The CDR3 protein is CSVTPYMNTEAFF. In DNA form, the CDR3 reads TGCAGCGTTACGCCCTACATGAACACTGAAGCTTTCTTT. The V and J genes are TRBV29-1 and TRBJ1-1; D not certain. Germline V lookup: CDR1 SQVTM, CDR2 ANQGSEA. The CDR3 is 13 amino acids. The V and J ends lost 5 bases and 0 bases respectively, with 10 bases between them.

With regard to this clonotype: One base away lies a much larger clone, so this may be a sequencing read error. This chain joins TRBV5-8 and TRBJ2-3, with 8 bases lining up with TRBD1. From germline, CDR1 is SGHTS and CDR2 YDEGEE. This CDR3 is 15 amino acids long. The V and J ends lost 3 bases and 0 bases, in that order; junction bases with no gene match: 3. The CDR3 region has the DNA TGTGCCAGCAGCTCAGGGGGCAGGAGCACAGATACGCAGTATTTT. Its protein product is CASSSGGRSTDTQYF.

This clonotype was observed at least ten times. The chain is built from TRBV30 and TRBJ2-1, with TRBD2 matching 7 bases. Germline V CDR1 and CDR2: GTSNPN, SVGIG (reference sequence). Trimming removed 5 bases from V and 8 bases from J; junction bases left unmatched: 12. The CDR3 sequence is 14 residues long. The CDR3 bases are TGTGCCTGGGGGGGGGAACTCCCAGGCGATGAGCAGTTCTTC. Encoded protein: CAWGGELPGDEQFF.

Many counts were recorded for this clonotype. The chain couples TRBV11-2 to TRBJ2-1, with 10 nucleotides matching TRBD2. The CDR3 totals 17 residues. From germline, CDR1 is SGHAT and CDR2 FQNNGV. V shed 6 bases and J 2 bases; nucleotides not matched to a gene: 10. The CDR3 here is CASRLPGLAAPYNEQFF. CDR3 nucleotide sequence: TGTGCCAGCAGATTACCCGGACTAGCGGCTCCCTACAATGAGCAGTTCTTC.

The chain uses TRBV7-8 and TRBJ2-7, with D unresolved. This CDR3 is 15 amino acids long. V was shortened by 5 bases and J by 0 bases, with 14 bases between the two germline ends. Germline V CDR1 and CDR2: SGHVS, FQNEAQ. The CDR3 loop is CASSPPPLGSYEQYF. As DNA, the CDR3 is TGTGCCAGCAGCCCCCCCCCTTTGGGCTCCTACGAGCAGTACTTC.

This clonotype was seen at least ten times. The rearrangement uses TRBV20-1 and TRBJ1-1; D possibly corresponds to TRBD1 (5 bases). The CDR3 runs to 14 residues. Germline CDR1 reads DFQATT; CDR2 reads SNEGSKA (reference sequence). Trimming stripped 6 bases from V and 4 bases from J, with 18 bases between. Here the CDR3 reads CSAQPGGGFTEAFF. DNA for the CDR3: TGCAGTGCGCAACCTGGCGGGGGGTTCACTGAAGCTTTCTTT.

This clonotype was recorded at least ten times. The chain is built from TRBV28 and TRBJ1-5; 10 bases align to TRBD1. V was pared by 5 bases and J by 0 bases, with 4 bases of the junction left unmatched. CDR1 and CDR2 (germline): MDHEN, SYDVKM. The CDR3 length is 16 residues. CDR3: CASSGQGGYSNQPQHF. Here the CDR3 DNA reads TGTGCCAGCAGTGGACAGGGGGGATATAGCAATCAGCCCCAGCATTTT.

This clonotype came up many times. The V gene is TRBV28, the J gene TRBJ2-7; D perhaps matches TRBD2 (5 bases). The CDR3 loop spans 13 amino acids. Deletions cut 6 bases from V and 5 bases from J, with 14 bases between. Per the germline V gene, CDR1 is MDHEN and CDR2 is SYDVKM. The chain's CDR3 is CASRGVGFDEQYF. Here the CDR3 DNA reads TGTGCCAGCAGGGGAGTAGGCTTCGACGAGCAGTACTTC.

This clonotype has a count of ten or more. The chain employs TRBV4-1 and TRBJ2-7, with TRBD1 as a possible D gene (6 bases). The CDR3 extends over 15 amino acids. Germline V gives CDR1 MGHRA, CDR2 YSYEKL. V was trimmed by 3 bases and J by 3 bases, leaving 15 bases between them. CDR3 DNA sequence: TGCGCCAGCAGCCAGCAGGACAGAGAAGTCTACGAGCAGTACTTC. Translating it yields CASSQQDREVYEQYF.

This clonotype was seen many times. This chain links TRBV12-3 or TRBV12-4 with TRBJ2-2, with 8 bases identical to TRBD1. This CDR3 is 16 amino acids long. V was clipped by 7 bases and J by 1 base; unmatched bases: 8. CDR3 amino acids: CASKTTGTGNTGELFF. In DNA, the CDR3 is TGTGCCAGCAAAACCACCGGGACAGGGAACACCGGGGAGCTGTTTTTT.

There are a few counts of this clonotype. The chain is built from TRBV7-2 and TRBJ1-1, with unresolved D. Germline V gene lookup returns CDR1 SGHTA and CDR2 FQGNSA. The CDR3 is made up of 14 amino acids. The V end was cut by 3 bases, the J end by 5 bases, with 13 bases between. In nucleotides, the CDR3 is TGTGCCAGCAGCTTTGACGTGGGCCAAACTGAAGCTTTCTTT. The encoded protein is CASSFDVGQTEAFF.

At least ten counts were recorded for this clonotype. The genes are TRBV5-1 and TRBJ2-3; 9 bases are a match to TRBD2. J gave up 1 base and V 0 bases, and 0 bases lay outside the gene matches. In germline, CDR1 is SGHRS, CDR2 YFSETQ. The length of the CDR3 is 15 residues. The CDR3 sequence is CASSLVAGGTDTQYF. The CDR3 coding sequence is TGCGCCAGCAGCTTGGTAGCGGGGGGCACAGATACGCAGTATTTT.

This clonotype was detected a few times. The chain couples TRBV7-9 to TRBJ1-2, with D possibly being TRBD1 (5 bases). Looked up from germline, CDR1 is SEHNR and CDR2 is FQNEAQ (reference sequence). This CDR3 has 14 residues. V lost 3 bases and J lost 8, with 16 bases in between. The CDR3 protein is CASSFGFRDLGYTF. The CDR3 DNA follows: TGTGCCAGCAGCTTTGGTTTCCGGGACTTGGGCTACACCTTC.

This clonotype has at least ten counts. CDR3 residues: CASSLGEHKNTEAFF. The CDR3 bases are TGTGCCAGCAGCTTAGGGGAACACAAGAACACTGAAGCTTTCTTT. V and J are TRBV7-9 and TRBJ1-1; D gene uncertain. Germline V gene sequence: CDR1 SEHNR, CDR2 FQNEAQ (reference sequence). The CDR3 runs to 15 residues. The germline V and J ends were trimmed by 1 base and 1 base, with 10 bases remaining between them. The full variable domain, its missing parts supplied by reference TRBV7-9 and TRBJ1-1, is DTGVSQNPRHKITKRGQNVTFRCDPISEHNRLYWYRQTLGQGPEFLTYFQNEAQLEKSRLLSDRFSAERPKGSFSTLEIQRTEQGDSAMYLCASSLGEHKNTEAFFGQGTRLTVV.

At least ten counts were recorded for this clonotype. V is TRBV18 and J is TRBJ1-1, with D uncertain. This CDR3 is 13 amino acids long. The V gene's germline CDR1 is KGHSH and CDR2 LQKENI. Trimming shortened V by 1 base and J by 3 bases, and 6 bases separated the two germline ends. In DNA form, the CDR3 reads TGTGCCAGCTCACCACAGTCTGACACTGAAGCTTTCTTT. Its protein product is CASSPQSDTEAFF.

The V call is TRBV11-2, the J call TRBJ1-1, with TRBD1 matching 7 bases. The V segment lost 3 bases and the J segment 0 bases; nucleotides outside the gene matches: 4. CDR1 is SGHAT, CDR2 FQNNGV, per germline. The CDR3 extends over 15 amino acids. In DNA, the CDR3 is TGTGCCAGCAGCTTCGGGGGACAGCTGAACACTGAAGCTTTCTTT. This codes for CASSFGGQLNTEAFF. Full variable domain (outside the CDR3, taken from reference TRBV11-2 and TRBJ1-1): EAGVAQSPRYKIIEKRQSVAFWCNPISGHATLYWYQQILGQGPKLLIQFQNNGVVDDSQLPKDRFSAERLKGVDSTLKIQPAKLEDSAVYLCASSFGGQLNTEAFFGQGTRLTVV.